A single sample is the source of the 15 T cell receptor beta chains below, sequenced in a study of beta chain features in type 1 diabetes. Sequencing targeted expressed TCRB transcripts, as all isolated RNA had been reverse transcribed. This table comes from immunoSEQ multiplex PCR, and its TCRdb copy is limited to in-frame clones, with some not included. This table has 900,000 or so clones, roughly a sixth appearing once. The specimen was naive CD4+ T cells from blood. These receptors were taken from a woman between 18 and 29 years old in good health.

The genes are TRBV7-2 and TRBJ1-2, with TRBD1 as a possible D gene (6 bases). The CDR3 has 14 residues. The V gene lost 1 base and the J gene lost 3 bases, with 9 bases spanning the gap. CDR1 and CDR2 from the germline V gene are SGHTA and FQGNSA. The CDR3 protein is CASSLDRDDYGYTF. CDR3 nucleotide sequence: TGTGCCAGCAGCTTAGACAGGGATGACTATGGCTACACCTTC. The full variable domain, its missing parts supplied by reference TRBV7-2 and TRBJ1-2, is GAGVSQSPSNKVTEKGKDVELRCDPISGHTALYWYRQSLGQGLEFLIYFQGNSAPDKSGLPSDRFSAERTGGSVSTLTIQRTQQEDSAVYLCASSLDRDDYGYTFGSGTRLTVV.

The rearrangement joins TRBV19 to TRBJ1-1; no firm D call. The CDR3 is made up of 13 amino acids. With 6 bases removed from V and 3 bases from J, the gap between germline ends came to 11 bases. Germline CDR1 reads LNHDA; CDR2 reads SQIVND (reference sequence). This CDR3 is CASRRDFYTEAFF. CDR3 coding DNA: TGTGCCAGTAGGAGAGATTTTTACACTGAAGCTTTCTTT.

A few counts support this clone. The genes are TRBV11-1 and TRBJ2-5; TRBD2 matches at 13 bases. CDR3 length equals 18 residues. Losses at the gene ends were 0 bases for V and 2 bases for J; bases not matched to a gene: 6. Germline V CDR1 and CDR2: SGHAT, FQDESV (reference sequence). CDR3 amino acids: CASSLAVAGLAGQETQYF. As DNA, the CDR3 is TGTGCCAGCAGCTTAGCCGTTGCGGGACTAGCGGGGCAAGAGACCCAGTACTTC.

In its sample, this clone was seen a few times. As DNA, the CDR3 is TGCGCCAGCAGCTTGTTGGACACCTCCTACAATGAGCAGTTCTTC. Amino acid sequence: CASSLLDTSYNEQFF. V and J are TRBV5-1 and TRBJ2-1, with a weak D call TRBD1 (5 bases). V lost 1 base, J lost 0 bases, and 8 bases lay in between. CDR3 size: 15 residues. CDR1 SGHRS and CDR2 YFSETQ come from the germline V gene.

This clone was counted between two and nine times. The rearrangement joins TRBV2 to TRBJ2-1; a possible D gene is TRBD2 (6 bases). The CDR3 is 14 amino acids. Germline V gives CDR1 SNHLY, CDR2 FYNNEI. V lost 3 bases to trimming and J lost 6 bases, with 12 bases between them. The CDR3 sequence is CASSDWIAVNEQFF. CDR3 in DNA: TGTGCCAGCAGTGACTGGATAGCGGTCAATGAGCAGTTCTTC.

The rearrangement uses TRBV5-1 and TRBJ2-7, with a weak D call TRBD2 (6 bases). The CDR3 consists of 14 residues. CDR1 is SGHRS, CDR2 YFSETQ, per germline. Trimming pared 0 bases from V and 5 bases from J, leaving 12 bases between. The CDR3 region is CASSLAGSTNEQYF. CDR3 nucleotides: TGCGCCAGCAGCTTGGCCGGGAGCACCAACGAGCAGTACTTC.

Worth noting for this clone: The sample contains more than one DNA sequence encoding this CDR3. V usage is TRBV28 and J usage is TRBJ2-7; the match to TRBD1 covers 9 bases. V lost 4 bases and J lost 2; bases outside the gene matches: 3. The CDR3 totals 14 residues. CDR1 is MDHEN and CDR2 is SYDVKM in the germline V gene. This CDR3 reads CASSSGQGTYEQYF. CDR3 sequence (DNA): TGTGCCAGCAGTTCGGGACAGGGCACCTACGAGCAGTACTTC.

V usage is TRBV28 and J usage is TRBJ2-5; TRBD1 matches 8 bases. Trimming removed 8 bases from V and 13 bases from J; junction bases left unmatched: 12. The germline gives CDR1 MDHEN, CDR2 SYDVKM. The CDR3 runs 12 residues. CDR3 sequence: CASARDRLILYF. In DNA form, the CDR3 reads TGTGCCAGCGCCCGGGACAGGTTAATTCTGTACTTC.

V is TRBV5-1 and J is TRBJ2-1; TRBD2 matches 16 bases. The J segment lost 4 bases and the V segment lost 0 bases, leaving 10 bases of the junction unmatched. CDR3 length equals 20 residues. Germline CDR1 SGHRS, CDR2 YFSETQ. CDR3 in amino acids: CASSLAPGLAGGGRYNEQFF. The DNA for the CDR3 is TGCGCCAGCAGCTTGGCCCCGGGACTAGCGGGAGGGGGCCGATACAATGAGCAGTTCTTC.

In this sample, this clone turned up a few times. The genes are TRBV29-1 and TRBJ2-1; 7 bases match TRBD2. The CDR3 loop spans 15 amino acids. Germline V gene data show CDR1 as SQVTM and CDR2 as ANQGSEA. Trimming removed 7 bases from V and 3 bases from J; junction bases left unmatched: 12. This CDR3 is CSASSPTSHYNEQFF. As DNA, the CDR3 is TGCAGCGCCTCATCCCCGACTAGCCACTACAATGAGCAGTTCTTC.

The rearrangement joins TRBV9 to TRBJ2-5; D unresolved. CDR3 length: 14 residues. The germline V and J ends were trimmed by 2 bases and 1 base, with 9 bases remaining between them. Per the germline V gene, CDR1 is SGDLS and CDR2 is YYNGEE. This chain's CDR3 is CASSVSPIQETQYF. CDR3 nucleotide sequence: TGTGCCAGCAGCGTGTCCCCCATCCAAGAGACCCAGTACTTC.

This clone was recorded a few times. V usage is TRBV19 and J usage is TRBJ2-7; tentatively, D is TRBD1 or TRBD2 (5 bases each). This CDR3 region has 16 residues. The V end was cut by 6 bases, the J end by 2 bases, with 20 bases between. From germline, CDR1 is LNHDA and CDR2 SQIVND (reference sequence). CDR3 sequence (DNA): TGTGCCAGTAGCACCATATGGGAACAGGAGGCCTACGAGCAGTACTTC. Its translation is CASSTIWEQEAYEQYF. Together with reference TRBV19 and TRBJ2-7, the CDR3 gives the full variable domain: DGGITQSPKYLFRKEGQNVTLSCEQNLNHDAMYWYRQDPGQGLRLIYYSQIVNDFQKGDIAEGYSVSREKKESFPLTVTSAQKNPTAFYLCASSTIWEQEAYEQYFGPGTRLTVT.

This clone has more than one count but fewer than ten. The V gene is TRBV7-9, the J gene TRBJ2-6; D gene uncertain. V dropped 6 bases and J dropped 3 bases, with 6 bases sitting between them. Germline CDR1 SEHNR, CDR2 FQNEAQ (reference sequence). The CDR3 extends over 13 amino acids. CDR3 in DNA: TGTGCCAGCAGGGATAGTGGGGCCAACGTCCTGACTTTC. It specifies CASRDSGANVLTF.

V and J are TRBV20-1 and TRBJ2-7, with unresolved D. This CDR3 region has 11 residues. Trimming shortened V by 3 bases and J by 8 bases, and 11 bases separated the two germline ends. Germline-derived CDR1 and CDR2 are DFQATT and SNEGSKA (reference sequence). The CDR3 coding sequence is TGCAGTGCTAGCTGGGAATATCAGCAGTACTTC. It translates to CSASWEYQQYF.

This clone was counted only a few times. The chain uses TRBV5-6 and TRBJ2-7; TRBD2 aligns across 7 bases. The CDR3 is 15 amino acids. Germline V gene sequence: CDR1 SGHDT, CDR2 YYEEEE. Germline trimming cut 2 bases from V and 2 bases from J; bases unmatched to any gene: 7. The CDR3 spells CASSLGLGTTYEQYF. The DNA for the CDR3 is TGTGCCAGCAGCTTAGGACTAGGCACGACCTACGAGCAGTACTTC.